The clone carrying this TCR beta chain was seen at least ten times. Its specificity is unknown. This entry belongs to a study of early T cells in non-severe SARS-CoV-2 infection. Study background: The authors sequenced bulk RNA from unsorted whole blood, leaving chains unpaired. Study-wide results and limits: VDJdb matches were skewed toward anti-spike CD8 T cell responses.

V was shortened by 1 base and J by 0 bases, with 12 bases between the two germline ends. CDR1 is SGHRS, CDR2 YFSETQ, per germline. The CDR3 totals 16 residues. Tagging with unique molecular identifiers was applied to individual cDNA molecules. TCRdb re-called the 5' RACE reads through MiXCR, storing one row per CDR3 protein. The sample contains more than 20,000 distinct CDR3 sequences, less than 7% of which appear only once. This chain uses TRBV5-1 with TRBJ2-3; a weak D match, TRBD2 (5 bases). The source is an adult who was a healthcare worker with PCR-confirmed SARS-CoV-2 infection or an uninfected control (not recorded which). Sequencing input: whole blood. DNA for the CDR3: TGCGCCAGCAGCTTGACGCCGGGGAGAAGCACAGATACGCAGTATTTT. The encoded protein is CASSLTPGRSTDTQYF.